The present T cell receptor (beta chain) was sequenced within a study of cytotoxic CD8 clonotypes in ibrutinib-treated CLL (dated by TCRdb to the early 2020s). Describing the broader study: The cohort had ten to twelve relapsed/refractory and approximately 14 treatment-naive patients; about 17 were IGHV unmutated. Responses were partial in about 25 patients and complete in 2; after median about 68 months follow-up, about 14 stayed in remission and about twelve progressed. On average, each sample yielded around 250,000 productive templates and tens of thousands of productive rearrangements. Cryopreserved peripheral blood mononuclear cells were collected before treatment, at response, and at either disease progression or sustained remission. Longitudinal samples were available for about 30% of the roughly 90 trial participants. Patients were still on ibrutinib when every remission and progressive disease sample was collected. The response samples were drawn at a median of around eleven months into treatment, with a range of about 6 to 40 months. Study-level results and caveats: Public clonotypes were rare and either contracted or stayed stable during treatment, and the rise in clonality at ibrutinib response reflected the expansion of private clonotypes. Baseline clonality exceeded that of age-matched healthy donors and correlated strongly with circulating CD8+ T-cell counts. Sustained-remission and progressing patients did not have matched sampling times, and lymph node repertoires were not examined. Clonality increased at ibrutinib response, stayed stable in sustained remission, and fell back toward baseline at progression.

The CDR3, cysteine through phenylalanine, is 15 amino acids long. Only the CDR3 DNA stays, 45 bases, in frame from base 1. V is pared back by 0 bases and J by 0 bases, with 10 bases lying between the germline termini. The germline V gene provides CDR1 SGHRS and CDR2 YFSETQ. A note on this clone: Which antigen it targets is not known. No base qualities exist here, and no much larger clone lies one base off it.

According to the study, the label for this sample's time point signals: 20 to 30 months on ibrutinib. For TCR beta library preparation, about 2 micrograms of genomic DNA were isolated from cryopreserved PBMCs. Longitudinal blood samples from CLL patients on ibrutinib monotherapy underwent high-throughput TCR beta sequencing. The patients took part in an open-label, single-center phase 2 trial of ibrutinib monotherapy. The goal of deep resolution MiSeq sequencing was a depth between 1 in 1 million and 1 in 200,000 T cells, and coverage averaged 10x per clonotype. The immunoSEQ hsTCRB Kit was used to generate the TCR beta libraries. In the source study's methods: The data were analyzed with ImmunoSEQ Analyzer and ImmunoSEQ Data Assistant, and V, D and J gene assignments followed IMGT definitions. Clonality, which ranges from 0 to 1, was calculated by subtracting the normalized Shannon entropy of productive rearrangement frequencies from one. Public clonotype analysis was restricted to overrepresented clonotypes comprising at least 0.05% of each patient's repertoire. Roughly 12 age-matched healthy donor repertoires from immuneACCESS were used as controls for clonality. TCRdb holds this immuneACCESS table with in-frame rearrangements only. Some clones are missing; in checked studies, unresolved V genes explain under half, and the rest has no known cause. The D gene and trimming were derived from the DNA, and the V and J assignments and clone size from that table. In all, the sample holds 250,000 or so clones, and 70% of those were seen once. Jointly, the top ten make up 15% of the sample.

Rearrangement joined TRBV5-1 to TRBJ2-7, with the D gene uncertain. The material sequenced was PBMCs, taken after 24 months of ibrutinib treatment. The receptor was isolated from a human donor with chronic lymphocytic leukemia. The bases read TGCGCCAGCAGCTTGGAAGCCTTTAGCTCCTACGAGCAGTACTTC. It translates to CASSLEAFSSYEQYF.